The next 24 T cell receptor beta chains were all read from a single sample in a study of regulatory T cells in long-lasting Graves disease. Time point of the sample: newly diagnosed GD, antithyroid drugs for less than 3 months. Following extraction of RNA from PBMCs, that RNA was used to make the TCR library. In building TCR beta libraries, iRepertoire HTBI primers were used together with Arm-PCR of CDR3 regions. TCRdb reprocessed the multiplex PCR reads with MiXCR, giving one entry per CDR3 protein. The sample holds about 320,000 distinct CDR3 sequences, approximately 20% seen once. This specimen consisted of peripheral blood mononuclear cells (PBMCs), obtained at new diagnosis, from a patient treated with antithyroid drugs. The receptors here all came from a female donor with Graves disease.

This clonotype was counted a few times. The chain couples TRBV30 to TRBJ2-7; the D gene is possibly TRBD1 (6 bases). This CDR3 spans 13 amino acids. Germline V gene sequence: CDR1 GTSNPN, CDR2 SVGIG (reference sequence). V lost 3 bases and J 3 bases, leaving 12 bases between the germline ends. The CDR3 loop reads CAWSAGTHYEQYF. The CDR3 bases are TGTGCCTGGAGCGCTGGGACACACTACGAGCAGTACTTC. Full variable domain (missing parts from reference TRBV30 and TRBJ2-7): SQTIHQWPATLVQPVGSPLSLECTVEGTSNPNLYWYRQAAGRGLQLLFYSVGIGQISSEVPQNLSASRPQDRQFILSSKKLLLSDSGFYLCAWSAGTHYEQYFGPGTRLTVT.

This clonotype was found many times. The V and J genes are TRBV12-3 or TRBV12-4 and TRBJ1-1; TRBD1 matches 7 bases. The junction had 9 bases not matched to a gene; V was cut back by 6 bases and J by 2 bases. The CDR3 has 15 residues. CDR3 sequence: CASSFTQGPNTEAFF. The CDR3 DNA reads TGTGCCAGCAGCTTCACACAGGGGCCTAACACTGAAGCTTTCTTT.

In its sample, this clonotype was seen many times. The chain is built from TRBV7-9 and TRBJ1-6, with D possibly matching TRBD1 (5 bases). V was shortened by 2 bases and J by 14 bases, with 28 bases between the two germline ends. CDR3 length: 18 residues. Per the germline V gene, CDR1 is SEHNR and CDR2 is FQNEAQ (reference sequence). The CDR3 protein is CASSLRASRGPRGGSLHF. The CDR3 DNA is TGTGCCAGCAGCTTAAGGGCCTCCCGGGGACCCCGAGGTGGTTCCCTCCACTTT.

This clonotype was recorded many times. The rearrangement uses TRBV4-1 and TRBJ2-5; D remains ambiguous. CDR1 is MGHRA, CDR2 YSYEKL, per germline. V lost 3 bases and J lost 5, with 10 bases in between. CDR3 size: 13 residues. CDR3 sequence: CASSQPRRETQYF. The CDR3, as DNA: TGCGCCAGCAGCCAGCCGAGACGGGAGACCCAGTACTTC.

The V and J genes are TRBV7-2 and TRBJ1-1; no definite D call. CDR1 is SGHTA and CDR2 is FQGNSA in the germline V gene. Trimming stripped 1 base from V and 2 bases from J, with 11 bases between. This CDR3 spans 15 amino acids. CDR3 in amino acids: CASSLEFTFNTEAFF. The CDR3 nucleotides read TGTGCCAGCAGCTTAGAGTTTACTTTTAACACTGAAGCTTTCTTT.

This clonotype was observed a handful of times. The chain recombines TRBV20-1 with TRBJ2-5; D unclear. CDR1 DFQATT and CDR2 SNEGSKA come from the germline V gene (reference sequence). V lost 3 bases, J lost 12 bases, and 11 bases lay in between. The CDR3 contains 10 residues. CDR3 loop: CSASQSKEYF. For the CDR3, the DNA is TGCAGTGCTAGCCAGTCTAAGGAGTACTTC.

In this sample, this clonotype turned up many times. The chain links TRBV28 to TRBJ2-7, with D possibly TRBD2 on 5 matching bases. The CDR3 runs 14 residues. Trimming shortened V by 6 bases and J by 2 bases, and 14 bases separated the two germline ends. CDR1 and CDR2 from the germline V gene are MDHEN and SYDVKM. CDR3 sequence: CASSSPDGAYEQYF. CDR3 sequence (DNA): TGTGCCAGCAGCTCCCCTGACGGGGCCTACGAGCAGTACTTC.

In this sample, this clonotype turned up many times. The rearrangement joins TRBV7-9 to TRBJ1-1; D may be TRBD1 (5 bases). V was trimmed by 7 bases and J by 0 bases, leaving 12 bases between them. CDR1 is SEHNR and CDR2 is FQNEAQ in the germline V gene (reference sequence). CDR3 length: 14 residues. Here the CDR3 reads CASKREGLNTEAFF. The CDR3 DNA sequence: TGTGCCAGCAAAAGAGAGGGGCTGAACACTGAAGCTTTCTTT.

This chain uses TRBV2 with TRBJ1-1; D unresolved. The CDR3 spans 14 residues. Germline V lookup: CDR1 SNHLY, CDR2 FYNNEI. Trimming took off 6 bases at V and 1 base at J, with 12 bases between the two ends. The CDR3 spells CASRYDKPNTEAFF. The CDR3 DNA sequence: TGTGCCAGCAGATACGACAAACCGAACACTGAAGCTTTCTTT.

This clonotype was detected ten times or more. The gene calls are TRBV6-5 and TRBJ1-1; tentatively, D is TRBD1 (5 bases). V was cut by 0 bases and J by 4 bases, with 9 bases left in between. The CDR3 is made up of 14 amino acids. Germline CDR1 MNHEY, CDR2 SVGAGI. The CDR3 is CASSYSIGVTEAFF. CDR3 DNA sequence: TGTGCCAGCAGTTACTCGATAGGGGTCACTGAAGCTTTCTTT.

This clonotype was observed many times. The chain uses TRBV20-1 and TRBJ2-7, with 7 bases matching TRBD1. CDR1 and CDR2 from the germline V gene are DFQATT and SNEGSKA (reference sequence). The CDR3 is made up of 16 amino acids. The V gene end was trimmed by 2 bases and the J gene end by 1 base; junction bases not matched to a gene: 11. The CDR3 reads CSARLLDRASSYEQYF. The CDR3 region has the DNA TGCAGTGCTAGACTACTCGACAGGGCCTCGTCCTACGAGCAGTACTTC.

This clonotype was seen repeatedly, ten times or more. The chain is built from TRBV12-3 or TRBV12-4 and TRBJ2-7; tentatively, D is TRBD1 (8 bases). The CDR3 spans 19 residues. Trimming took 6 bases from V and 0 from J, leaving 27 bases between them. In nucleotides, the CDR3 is TGTGCCAGCAGCCGCTACAGGGGGGGTAGCGGTTATAGCTCCTACGAGCAGTACTTC. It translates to CASSRYRGGSGYSSYEQYF.

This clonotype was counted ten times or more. The CDR3 loop reads CASRKTGTGTTGELFF. CDR3 nucleotide sequence: TGTGCCAGTAGAAAGACCGGGACAGGAACCACCGGGGAGCTGTTTTTT. The chain uses TRBV19 and TRBJ2-2; 8 nucleotides line up with TRBD1. Germline assignment: CDR1 LNHDA and CDR2 SQIVND (reference sequence). There are 16 residues in the CDR3. V dropped 6 bases and J dropped 4; count of bases not matched to a gene: 10. The variable domain in full, completed from reference TRBV19 and TRBJ2-2, reads DGGITQSPKYLFRKEGQNVTLSCEQNLNHDAMYWYRQDPGQGLRLIYYSQIVNDFQKGDIAEGYSVSREKKESFPLTVTSAQKNPTAFYLCASRKTGTGTTGELFFGEGSRLTVL.

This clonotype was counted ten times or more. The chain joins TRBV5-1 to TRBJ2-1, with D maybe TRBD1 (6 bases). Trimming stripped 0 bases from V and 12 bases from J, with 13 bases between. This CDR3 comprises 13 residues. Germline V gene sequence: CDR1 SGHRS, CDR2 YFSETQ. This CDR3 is CASSLDRVLGQFF. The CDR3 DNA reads TGCGCCAGCAGCTTGGACAGGGTTTTAGGGCAGTTCTTC.

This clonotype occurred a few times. The CDR3, as DNA: TGTGCCAGCCTCAGGGAGACAGATACGCAGTATTTT. This codes for CASLRETDTQYF. The chain employs TRBV6-1 and TRBJ2-3, with D perhaps TRBD1 or TRBD2 (5 bases each). The germline CDR1 and CDR2 sequences are MNHNS and SASEGT. V was trimmed by 8 bases and J by 3 bases, leaving 9 bases between them. This CDR3 region has 12 residues.

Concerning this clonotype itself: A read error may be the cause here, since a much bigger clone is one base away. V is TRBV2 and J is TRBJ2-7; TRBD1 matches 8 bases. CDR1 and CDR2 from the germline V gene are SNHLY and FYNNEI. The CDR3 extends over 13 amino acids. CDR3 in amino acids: CASGELGQGRKYF. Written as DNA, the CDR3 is TGTGCCAGCGGTGAACTCGGACAGGGTCGGAAGTACTTC.

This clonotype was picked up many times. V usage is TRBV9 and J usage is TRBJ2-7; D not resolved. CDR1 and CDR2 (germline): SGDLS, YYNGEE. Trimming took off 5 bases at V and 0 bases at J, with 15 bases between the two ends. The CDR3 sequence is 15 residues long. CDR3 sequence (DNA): TGTGCCAGCAGTCCTGGGGTCCCGCACTCCTACGAGCAGTACTTC. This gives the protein CASSPGVPHSYEQYF.

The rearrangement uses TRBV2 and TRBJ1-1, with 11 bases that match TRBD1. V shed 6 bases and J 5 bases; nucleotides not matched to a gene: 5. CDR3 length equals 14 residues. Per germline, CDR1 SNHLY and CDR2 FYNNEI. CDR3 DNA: TGTGCCAGCAGGTCACGGGACAGGGGGACTGAAGCTTTCTTT. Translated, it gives CASRSRDRGTEAFF.

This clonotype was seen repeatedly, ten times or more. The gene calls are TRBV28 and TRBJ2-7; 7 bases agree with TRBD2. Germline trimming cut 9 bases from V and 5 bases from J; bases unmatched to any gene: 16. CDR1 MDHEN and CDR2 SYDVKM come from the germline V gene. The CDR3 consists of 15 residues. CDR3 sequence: CASISWAGAPHEQYF. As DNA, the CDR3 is TGTGCCAGTATTAGCTGGGCGGGAGCCCCCCACGAGCAGTACTTC. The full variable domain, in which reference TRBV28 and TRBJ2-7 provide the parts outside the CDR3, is DVKVTQSSRYLVKRTGEKVFLECVQDMDHENMFWYRQDPGLGLRLIYFSYDVKMKEKGDIPEGYSVSREKKERFSLILESASTNQTSMYLCASISWAGAPHEQYFGPGTRLTVT.

CDR3 region: CAAAPGDFNNEQFF. The CDR3 nucleotides are TGTGCCGCTGCCCCCGGGGACTTTAACAATGAGCAGTTCTTC. V gene TRBV2 combines with J gene TRBJ2-1; possibly TRBD2 for D (6 bases). Germline loops: CDR1 SNHLY, CDR2 FYNNEI. This CDR3 has 14 amino acids. V shed 11 bases and J shed 5 bases, with 19 bases lying between them.

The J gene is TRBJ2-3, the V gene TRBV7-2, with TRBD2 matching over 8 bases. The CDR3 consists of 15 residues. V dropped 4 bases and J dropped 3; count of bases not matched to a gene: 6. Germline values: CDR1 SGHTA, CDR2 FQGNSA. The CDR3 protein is CASSWVLAVTDTQYF. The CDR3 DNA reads TGTGCCAGCAGCTGGGTACTAGCGGTGACAGATACGCAGTATTTT.

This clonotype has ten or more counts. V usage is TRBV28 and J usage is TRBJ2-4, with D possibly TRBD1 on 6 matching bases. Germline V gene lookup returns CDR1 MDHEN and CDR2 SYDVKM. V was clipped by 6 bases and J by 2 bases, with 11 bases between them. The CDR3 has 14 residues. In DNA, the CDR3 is TGTGCCAGCAGCCCTCAGGGGCCCAAAAACATTCAGTACTTC. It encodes CASSPQGPKNIQYF.

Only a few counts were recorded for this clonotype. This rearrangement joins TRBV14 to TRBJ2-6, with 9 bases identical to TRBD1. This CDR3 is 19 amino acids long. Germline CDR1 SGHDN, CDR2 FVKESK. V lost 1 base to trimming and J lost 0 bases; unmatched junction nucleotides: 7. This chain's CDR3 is CASSQVPGQGSSGANVLTF. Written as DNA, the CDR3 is TGTGCCAGCAGCCAAGTTCCGGGACAGGGAAGCTCTGGGGCCAACGTCCTGACTTTC.

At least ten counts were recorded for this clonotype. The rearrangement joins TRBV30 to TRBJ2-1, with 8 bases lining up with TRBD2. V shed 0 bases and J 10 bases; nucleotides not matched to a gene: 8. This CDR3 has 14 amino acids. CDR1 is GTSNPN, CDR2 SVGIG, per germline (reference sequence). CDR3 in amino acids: CAWSVVAGFLEQFF. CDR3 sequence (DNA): TGTGCCTGGAGTGTGGTAGCGGGATTTTTAGAGCAGTTCTTC.